A selection of T cell receptor beta chains follows, all from one sample in a study of T cell responses to AZD1222 COVID-19 vaccine. Clones were read by immunoSEQ multiplex PCR, and TCRdb kept only the in-frame ones, dropping some. Here the sample spans approximately 75,000 clones, roughly 90% being singletons. The material sequenced was peripheral blood, taken 28 days after the second AZD1222 dose. The source is an adult who received the AZD1222 COVID-19 vaccine. The CDR3 runs from the conserved cysteine through the conserved F or W. D genes are given only for firm matches. Size tells how often a clone was seen (once, few, many) or the class of an expanded clone, and some rows leave it out.

v_call,d_call,clone_size,j_call,cdr3_aa,cdr3_nt
TRBV2,NA,NA,TRBJ2-3,CASSETRISTDTQYF,TGTGCCAGCAGTGAAACACGCATTAGCACAGATACGCAGTATTTT
TRBV27,NA,few,TRBJ2-7,CASSLTGSSYEQYF,TGTGCCAGCAGTTTAACAGGGAGCTCCTACGAGCAGTACTTC
TRBV28,NA,NA,TRBJ2-7,CASSLSWGEQYF,TGTGCCAGCAGTTTAAGCTGGGGGGAGCAGTACTTC
TRBV6-4,TRBD1,NA,TRBJ1-5,CASSVQGGNQPQHF,TGTGCCAGCAGTGTCCAGGGGGGCAATCAGCCCCAGCATTTT
TRBV4-2,TRBD1,NA,TRBJ2-7,CASSQASGTGGVFSYEQYF,TGTGCCAGCAGCCAGGCTTCCGGGACAGGGGGCGTTTTCTCCTACGAGCAGTACTTC
TRBV7-9,NA,NA,TRBJ2-1,CASTRAGNSYNEQFF,TGTGCCAGCACCAGAGCAGGGAACTCCTACAATGAGCAGTTCTTC
TRBV5-1,NA,NA,TRBJ1-1,CASSLGVMNTEAFF,TGCGCCAGCAGCTTGGGCGTCATGAACACTGAAGCTTTCTTT
TRBV7-3,NA,NA,TRBJ2-2,CASSSDSANTGELFF,TGTGCCAGCAGTTCGGACAGCGCGAACACCGGGGAGCTGTTTTTT
TRBV10-3,TRBD1,NA,TRBJ1-2,CASEDRQGSGYTF,TGTGCCAGCGAGGACAGACAGGGAAGTGGCTACACCTTC
TRBV2,TRBD1,NA,TRBJ1-6,CASSERGPRWSPLHF,TGTGCCAGCAGTGAAAGGGGGCCGCGATGGTCACCCCTCCACTTT
TRBV14,NA,NA,TRBJ1-2,CASSPQGSGYGYTF,TGTGCCAGCAGCCCTCAGGGGTCAGGCTATGGCTACACCTTC
TRBV28,NA,NA,TRBJ1-2,CASSLIDRLNYGYTF,TGTGCCAGCAGTTTGATCGACAGGCTTAACTATGGCTACACCTTC
TRBV4-1,TRBD2,once,TRBJ2-3,CASSLAGPTDTQYF,TGCGCCAGCAGCCTAGCGGGGCCGACAGATACGCAGTATTTT
TRBV29-1,NA,NA,TRBJ1-1,CSALTGMNTEAFF,TGCAGCGCCCTTACAGGGATGAACACTGAAGCTTTCTTT
TRBV7-3,NA,NA,TRBJ1-5,CASSFFQDNQPQHF,TGTGCCAGCAGCTTTTTTCAGGACAATCAGCCCCAGCATTTT
TRBV10-3,TRBD1,NA,TRBJ1-5,CAIQGDQFDQPQHF,TGTGCCATCCAGGGGGACCAATTCGATCAGCCCCAGCATTTT
TRBV3-1/TRBV3-2,NA,once,TRBJ1-1,CASTISSASNTEAFF,TGTGCCAGCACCATTTCCTCTGCTTCGAACACTGAAGCTTTCTTT
TRBV6-5,NA,NA,TRBJ1-5,CASSSSYISNQPQHF,TGTGCCAGCAGTTCGAGCTACATTAGCAATCAGCCCCAGCATTTT
TRBV12-3/TRBV12-4,NA,NA,TRBJ2-7,CASSFGGYEQYF,TGTGCCAGCAGTTTTGGGGGCTACGAGCAGTACTTC
TRBV9,NA,NA,TRBJ2-2,CASSGPGLAFTGELFF,TGTGCCAGCAGCGGACCCGGGCTAGCTTTTACCGGGGAGCTGTTTTTT
TRBV10-1,NA,few,TRBJ2-6,CGNHRGGSRRLTF,TGCGGCAACCATAGGGGGGGCTCCCGCCGCCTGACTTTC
TRBV11-2,TRBD1,NA,TRBJ2-7,CASSLGTGPTYEQYF,TGTGCCAGCAGCTTAGGGACAGGACCAACCTACGAGCAGTACTTC
TRBV4-1,NA,NA,TRBJ2-7,CASSQSNLYEQYF,TGCGCCAGCAGCCAATCTAACCTCTACGAGCAGTACTTC
TRBV15,NA,NA,TRBJ1-5,CATSRDWSRPGQPQHF,TGTGCCACCAGCAGAGATTGGTCCCGTCCGGGTCAGCCCCAGCATTTT
TRBV6-2/TRBV6-3,NA,NA,TRBJ1-6,CASSWEGIGRSSYNSPLHF,TGTGCCAGCAGTTGGGAGGGGATCGGGCGAAGCTCCTATAATTCACCCCTCCACTTT
TRBV29-1,TRBD1,NA,TRBJ2-7,CSVGRGQGSYEQYF,TGCAGCGTTGGTAGGGGACAGGGTTCCTACGAGCAGTACTTC
TRBV7-8,NA,few,TRBJ2-7,CASSLATDRRYEQYF,TGTGCCAGCAGCTTAGCCACAGACCGACGCTACGAGCAGTACTTC
TRBV19,NA,NA,TRBJ2-7,CASSSSYIIYEQYF,TGTGCCAGTAGTTCCTCCTACATAATCTACGAGCAGTACTTC
TRBV11-2,NA,NA,TRBJ2-7,CASSLIGDYEQYF,TGTGCCAGCAGCCTTATAGGGGATTACGAGCAGTACTTC
TRBV6-5,TRBD1,NA,TRBJ1-6,CASRNPTGSSPLHF,TGTGCCAGCAGAAATCCGACAGGGAGTTCACCCCTCCACTTT
TRBV28,NA,NA,TRBJ1-5,CASSWGHERTVLVGIRLLGQPQHF,TGTGCCAGCAGTTGGGGGCACGAACGTACAGTTTTGGTGGGTATCAGGCTCTTGGGTCAGCCCCAGCATTTT
TRBV6-1,TRBD1,NA,TRBJ1-3,CASSGTGSGNTIYF,TGTGCCAGCAGCGGGACAGGTAGTGGAAACACCATATATTTT
TRBV19,NA,NA,TRBJ1-2,CASSIEAQNYGYTF,TGTGCCAGTAGTATAGAGGCGCAGAACTATGGCTACACCTTC
TRBV24-1,TRBD2,NA,TRBJ2-3,CATAHLSGGNTDTQYF,TGTGCCACCGCCCACCTCAGCGGGGGGAACACAGATACGCAGTATTTT
TRBV11-3,TRBD2,once,TRBJ2-2,CASSTSGGNTGELFF,TGTGCCAGCAGCACAAGCGGGGGGAACACCGGGGAGCTGTTTTTT
TRBV27,TRBD1,NA,TRBJ2-5,CASRTGTGVEKAQYF,TGTGCCAGCAGAACCGGGACAGGGGTAGAGAAGGCCCAGTACTTC
TRBV15,NA,once,TRBJ1-3,CATSRDGTAPSGNTIYF,TGTGCCACCAGCAGAGATGGTACAGCCCCCTCTGGAAACACCATATATTTT
TRBV19,TRBD1,NA,TRBJ1-5,CASSIFGTGDLSNQPQHF,TGTGCCAGTAGTATTTTCGGGACAGGGGATCTTAGCAATCAGCCCCAGCATTTT
TRBV5-1,NA,few,TRBJ1-4,CASSFRFNEKLFF,TGCGCCAGCAGCTTTAGATTCAATGAAAAACTGTTTTTT
TRBV18,TRBD1,NA,TRBJ1-4,CASSPPGTGNGNEKLFF,TGTGCCAGCTCACCACCCGGGACAGGCAATGGTAATGAAAAACTGTTTTTT
TRBV20-1,TRBD1,NA,TRBJ1-2,CSASLDGVDRVSGYTF,TGCAGTGCTAGTCTCGATGGTGTCGACAGGGTCTCTGGCTACACCTTC
TRBV1,NA,NA,TRBJ2-7,CTSSHRGGGEAYEQYF,TGCACCAGCAGCCACCGGGGAGGGGGGGAGGCCTACGAGCAGTACTTC
TRBV11-3,TRBD1,NA,TRBJ2-2,CASSLGVTGGITGELFF,TGTGCCAGCAGCTTAGGGGTGACAGGGGGCATCACCGGGGAGCTGTTTTTT
TRBV5-4,NA,NA,TRBJ1-3,CASSLDWSSGNTIYF,TGTGCCAGCAGCTTGGATTGGTCCTCTGGAAACACCATATATTTT
TRBV15,TRBD1,few,TRBJ1-2,CATSRAGQGTNYGYTF,TGTGCCACCAGCAGGGCAGGACAGGGAACTAACTATGGCTACACCTTC
TRBV2,NA,few,TRBJ1-2,CASSERTLNYGYTF,TGTGCCAGCAGTGAGCGGACGCTGAACTATGGCTACACCTTC
TRBV5-1,NA,NA,TRBJ1-6,CASSWDRTGKSNSPLHF,TGCGCCAGCAGCTGGGACCGGACGGGGAAATCAAATTCACCCCTCCACTTT
TRBV6-5,TRBD1,NA,TRBJ1-5,CASRPDRTSNQPQHF,TGTGCCAGCAGACCGGACAGGACTAGCAATCAGCCCCAGCATTTT
TRBV19,NA,NA,TRBJ2-7,CASSILTGSSYEQYF,TGTGCCAGTAGTATCTTGACGGGGAGCTCCTACGAGCAGTACTTC